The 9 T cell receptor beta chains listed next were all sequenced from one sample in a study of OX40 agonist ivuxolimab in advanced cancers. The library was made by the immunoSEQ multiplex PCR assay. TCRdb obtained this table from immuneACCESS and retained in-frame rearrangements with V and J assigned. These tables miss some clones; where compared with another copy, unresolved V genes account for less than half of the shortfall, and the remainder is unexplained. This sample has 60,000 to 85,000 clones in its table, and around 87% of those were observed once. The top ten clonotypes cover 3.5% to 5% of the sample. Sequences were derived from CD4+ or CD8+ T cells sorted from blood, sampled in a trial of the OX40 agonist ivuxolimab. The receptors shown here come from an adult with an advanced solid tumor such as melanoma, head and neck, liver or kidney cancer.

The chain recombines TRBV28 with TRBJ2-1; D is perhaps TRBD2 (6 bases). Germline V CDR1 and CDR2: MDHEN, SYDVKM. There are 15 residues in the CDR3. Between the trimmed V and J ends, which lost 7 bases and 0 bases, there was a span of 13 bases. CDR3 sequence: CASTTDGSSYNEQFF. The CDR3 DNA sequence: TGTGCCAGCACCACAGACGGGAGCTCCTACAATGAGCAGTTCTTC.

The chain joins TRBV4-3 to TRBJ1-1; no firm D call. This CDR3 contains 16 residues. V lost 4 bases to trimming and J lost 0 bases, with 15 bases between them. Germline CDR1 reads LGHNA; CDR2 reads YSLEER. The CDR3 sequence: CASSRESTGMNTEAFF. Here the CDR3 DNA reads TGCGCCAGCAGCCGAGAGAGTACGGGTATGAACACTGAAGCTTTCTTT.

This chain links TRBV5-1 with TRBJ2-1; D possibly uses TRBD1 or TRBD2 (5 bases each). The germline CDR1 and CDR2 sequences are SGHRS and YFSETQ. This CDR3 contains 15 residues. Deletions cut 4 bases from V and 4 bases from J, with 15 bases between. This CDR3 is CASSRDGTGYNEQFF. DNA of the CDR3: TGCGCCAGCAGCCGGGACGGGACCGGATACAATGAGCAGTTCTTC.

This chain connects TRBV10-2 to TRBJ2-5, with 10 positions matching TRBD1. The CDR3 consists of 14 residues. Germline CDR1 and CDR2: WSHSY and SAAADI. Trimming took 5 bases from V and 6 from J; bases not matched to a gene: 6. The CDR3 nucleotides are TGCGCCAGCAGTAATAGACAGGGGGCGAAGACCCAGTACTTC. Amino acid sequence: CASSNRQGAKTQYF.

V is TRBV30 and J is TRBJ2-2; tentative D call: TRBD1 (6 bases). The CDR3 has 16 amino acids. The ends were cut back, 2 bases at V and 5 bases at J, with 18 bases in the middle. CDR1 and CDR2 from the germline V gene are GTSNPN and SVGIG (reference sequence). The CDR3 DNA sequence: TGTGCCTGGAGTCGTTACGAACTTGGGACAACCGGGGAGCTGTTTTTT. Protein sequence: CAWSRYELGTTGELFF.

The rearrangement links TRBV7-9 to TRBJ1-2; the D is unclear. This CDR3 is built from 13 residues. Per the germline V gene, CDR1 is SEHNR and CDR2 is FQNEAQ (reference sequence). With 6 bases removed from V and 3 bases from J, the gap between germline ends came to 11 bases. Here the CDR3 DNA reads TGTGCCAGCAGAGATAACGTGGACTATGGCTACACCTTC. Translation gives CASRDNVDYGYTF.

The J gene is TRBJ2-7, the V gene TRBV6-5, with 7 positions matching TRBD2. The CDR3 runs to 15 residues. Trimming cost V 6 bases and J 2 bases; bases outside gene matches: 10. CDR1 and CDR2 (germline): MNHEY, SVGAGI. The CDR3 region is CASSYEPSGPYEQYF. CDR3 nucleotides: TGTGCCAGCAGCTACGAGCCTAGCGGTCCCTACGAGCAGTACTTC.

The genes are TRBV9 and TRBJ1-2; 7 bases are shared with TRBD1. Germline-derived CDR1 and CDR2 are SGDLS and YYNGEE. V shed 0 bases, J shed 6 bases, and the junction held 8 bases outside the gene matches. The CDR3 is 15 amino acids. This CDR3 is CASSVVTGRTDGYTF. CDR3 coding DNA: TGTGCCAGCAGCGTAGTGACAGGGCGAACGGATGGCTACACCTTC.

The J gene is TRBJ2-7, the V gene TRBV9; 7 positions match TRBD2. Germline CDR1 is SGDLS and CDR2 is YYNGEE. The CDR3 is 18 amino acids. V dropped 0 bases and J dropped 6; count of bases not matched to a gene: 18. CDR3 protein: CASSVGAGTGQGSGEQYF. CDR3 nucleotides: TGTGCCAGCAGCGTAGGAGCGGGGACTGGTCAGGGCTCCGGCGAGCAGTACTTC.